This TCR beta chain was captured in a study of chemoradiotherapy in HPV16-positive cancers (dated by TCRdb to between 2021 and 2024). At the level of the whole study: Candidate HPV-specific T-cell clones and common TCR motifs were defined through functional T-cell assays on cells from a couple of HPV16-positive patients. The study asked whether T-cell immunity against the HPV oncoproteins E6 and E7 changes during chemoradiotherapy and whether it affects survival. The candidate HPV-specific TCRs and motifs were subsequently tracked in TCR repertoires obtained from roughly 85 patients with HPV-related cancers. The investigation overall reported the following: Expansion of candidate HPV-specific clones and E7-related TCR motifs was observed in the tumor microenvironment during treatment, whereas no such expansion was observed for non-HPV-specific T cells. Improved recurrence-free survival in HPV16-positive patients was associated with expansion of HPV-responsive T cells during chemoradiotherapy. The survival association was reported for HPV16-positive patients, and the functional definition of HPV-specific T cells was derived from only two HPV16-positive patients.

Library construction relied on the immunoSEQ multiplex PCR assay. TCRdb obtained this table from immuneACCESS and retained in-frame rearrangements with V and J assigned. These tables miss some clones; where compared with another copy, unresolved V genes account for less than half of the shortfall, and the remainder is unexplained. This sample comprises roughly 8,800 clones, less than 75% of them detected only once. The ten largest clones add up to about 9.5% of the sample. This clone was counted only a few times. Its antigen is unknown. It has no much larger one-base neighbor in the sample; base qualities were not kept. Repertoires were sampled repeatedly over the course of chemoradiotherapy so that clonal expansion in the tumor microenvironment could be followed. This TCR derives from a human donor with HPV-associated anogenital cancer. This specimen was tumor tissue, taken from a patient who underwent chemoradiotherapy.

The nucleotides read TGTGCCAGCTCACAAGTCGGAGGAGGGGGCAATCAGCCCCAGCATTTT. Its translation is CASSQVGGGGNQPQHF. The sequence is built from TRBV18 and TRBJ1-5; TRBD1 is a possible D gene, resting on 5 matching bases. The germline V gene supplies CDR1 KGHSH and CDR2 LQKENI. Relative to germline, V is 4 bases shorter and J is 2 bases shorter, with 15 bases between their ends. Including the terminal cysteine and phenylalanine, the CDR3 comprises 16 residues. The kept DNA is CDR3 alone, 48 bases in frame from the first base.